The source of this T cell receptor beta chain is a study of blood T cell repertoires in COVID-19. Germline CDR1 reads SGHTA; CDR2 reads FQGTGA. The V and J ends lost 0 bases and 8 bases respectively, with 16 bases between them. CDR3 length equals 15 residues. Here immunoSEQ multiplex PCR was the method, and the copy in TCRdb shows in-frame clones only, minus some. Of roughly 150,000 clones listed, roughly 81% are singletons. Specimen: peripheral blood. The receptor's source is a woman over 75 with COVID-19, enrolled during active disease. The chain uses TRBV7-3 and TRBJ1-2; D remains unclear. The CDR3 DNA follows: TGTGCCAGCAGCTTAACGGGTACAGACGATAAGGGCTACACCTTC. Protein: CASSLTGTDDKGYTF. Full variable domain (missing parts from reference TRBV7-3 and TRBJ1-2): GAGVSQTPSNKVTEKGKYVELRCDPISGHTALYWYRQSLGQGPEFLIYFQGTGAADDSGLPNDRFFAVRPEGSVSTLKIQRTERGDSAVYLCASSLTGTDDKGYTFGSGTRLTVV.